These 15 T cell receptor beta chains originate from one sample sequenced in a study of T cells after posttransplantation cyclophosphamide. A marrow graft followed busulfan-fludarabine conditioning, with cyclophosphamide on days +3 and +4. Profiled with immunoSEQ multiplex PCR; TCRdb holds only in-frame clones, not every one. Found here are thousands of clones, no singletons; the ten largest cover nearly 55%. This material consisted of PBMCs, taken after allogeneic stem cell transplant with posttransplant cyclophosphamide. These receptors originate from a male patient aged 45-59 years who received an allogeneic stem cell transplant from an unrelated donor, was CMV-positive, and had acute GVHD only. Among the T cells, some may be from the graft donor.

Many counts were recorded for this clone. V and J are TRBV19 and TRBJ1-1; 8 nucleotides align to TRBD1. The CDR3 length is 13 residues. V shed 3 bases, J shed 10 bases, and the junction held 7 bases outside the gene matches. CDR1 LNHDA and CDR2 SQIVND come from the germline V gene (reference sequence). CDR3: CASSMDQGAGAFF. The CDR3 DNA is TGTGCCAGTAGTATGGATCAGGGGGCGGGAGCTTTCTTT.

This clone was seen a few times. The V call is TRBV4-2, the J call TRBJ2-5, with 8 nucleotides matching TRBD2. This CDR3 is 17 amino acids long. Germline CDR1 LGHNA, CDR2 YNFKEQ. Trimming at V came to 0 bases and at J to 5 bases, leaving 11 bases not matched to a gene. The CDR3 nucleotides read TGTGCCAGCAGCCAAGATCAGGGTAGCGGGGTTCGGGAGACCCAGTACTTC. Amino acid sequence: CASSQDQGSGVRETQYF.

In its sample, this clone was seen many times. The chain employs TRBV14 and TRBJ2-1, with 7 positions matching TRBD2. Per the germline V gene, CDR1 is SGHDN and CDR2 is FVKESK. V dropped 4 bases and J dropped 1; count of bases not matched to a gene: 7. The CDR3 sequence is 16 residues long. CDR3 nucleotides: TGTGCCAGCAGCCTACTATGGGGGGGGTCCTACAATGAGCAGTTCTTC. Its protein is CASSLLWGGSYNEQFF. Combining the CDR3 with reference TRBV14 and TRBJ2-1 gives the whole variable domain EAGVTQFPSHSVIEKGQTVTLRCDPISGHDNLYWYRRVMGKEIKFLLHFVKESKQDESGMPNNRFLAERTGGTYSTLKVQPAELEDSGVYFCASSLLWGGSYNEQFFGPGTRLTVL.

Ten or more counts support this clone. The rearrangement links TRBV5-4 to TRBJ2-7, with D maybe TRBD1 (5 bases). The CDR3 runs 14 residues. V was pared by 0 bases and J by 0 bases, with 7 bases between. Germline CDR1 and CDR2: SGHNT and YYREEE (reference sequence). The CDR3 bases are TGTGCCAGCAGCTTGGGGACAAGCTCCTACGAGCAGTACTTC. Its protein product is CASSLGTSSYEQYF. Based on the CDR3 plus reference TRBV5-4 and TRBJ2-7, the full variable domain is ETGVTQSPTHLIKTRGQQVTLRCSSQSGHNTVSWYQQALGQGPQFIFQYYREEENGRGNFPPRFSGLQFPNYSSELNVNALELDDSALYLCASSLGTSSYEQYFGPGTRLTVT.

Ten or more counts support this clone. The chain employs TRBV5-1 and TRBJ2-3; 8 positions agree with TRBD1. Germline V gene lookup returns CDR1 SGHRS and CDR2 YFSETQ. The CDR3 is 14 amino acids. V lost 5 bases and J lost 6; bases outside the gene matches: 8. CDR3 protein: CASRPGTGSDTQYF. In DNA, the CDR3 is TGCGCCAGCAGGCCCGGGACAGGCTCGGATACGCAGTATTTT.

The V gene is TRBV2, the J gene TRBJ2-5; 8 positions agree with TRBD1. The J call may be faulty, since TRBJ2-7 better matches the DNA end. CDR1 is SNHLY, CDR2 FYNNEI, per germline. The CDR3 totals 15 residues. This chain's CDR3 is CASRDGQGFPYEQYF. Here the CDR3 DNA reads TGTGCCAGCAGGGACGGACAGGGTTTTCCTTACGAGCAGTACTTC.

The rearrangement joins TRBV25-1 to TRBJ2-7, with a weak D call TRBD2 (6 bases). This CDR3 is 15 amino acids long. Trimming took off 1 base at V and 3 bases at J, with 13 bases between the two ends. The germline V gene encodes CDR1 MGHDK and CDR2 SYGVNS. CDR3 coding DNA: TGTGCCAGCAGTGAATCCGGGGGATGGTACTACGAGCAGTACTTC. Translated: CASSESGGWYYEQYF.

This clone was seen at least ten times. The V call is TRBV9, the J call TRBJ1-5; D uncertain. Trimming removed 0 bases at V and 4 bases at J, with 11 bases between. The CDR3 runs to 15 residues. CDR1 and CDR2 from the germline V gene are SGDLS and YYNGEE. The chain's CDR3 is CASSVDGSSNQPQHF. The CDR3 bases are TGTGCCAGCAGCGTAGACGGGAGTTCAAATCAGCCCCAGCATTTT.

The table lists this clone with many counts. The V gene is TRBV7-2, the J gene TRBJ2-6, with no clear D. Germline-derived CDR1 and CDR2 are SGHTA and FQGNSA. Trimming shortened V by 8 bases and J by 0 bases, and 8 bases separated the two germline ends. This CDR3 region has 14 residues. CDR3 sequence: CASLGLSGANVLTF. Here the CDR3 DNA reads TGTGCCAGCCTTGGGCTCTCTGGGGCCAACGTCCTGACTTTC.

This clone was counted ten times or more. This chain joins TRBV6-6 and TRBJ2-7; 8 bases are a match to TRBD1. CDR1 MNHNY and CDR2 SVGAGI come from the germline V gene (reference sequence). The CDR3 is 15 amino acids. J lost 3 bases, V lost 2 bases, and 6 bases had no gene match. Here the CDR3 DNA reads TGTGCCAGCAGTTACGTTCAGGGGGCCGACTACGAGCAGTACTTC. Translated, it gives CASSYVQGADYEQYF.

This clone came up many times. The chain recombines TRBV5-1 with TRBJ2-7; 11 nucleotides align to TRBD1. Looked up from germline, CDR1 is SGHRS and CDR2 is YFSETQ. The CDR3 totals 14 residues. With V trimmed by 6 bases and J by 5 bases, 7 bases remained unmatched. CDR3 region: CASKEWGQGDEQYF. For the CDR3, the DNA is TGCGCCAGCAAAGAATGGGGACAGGGGGACGAGCAGTACTTC.

This chain uses TRBV30 with TRBJ2-4; the D is unclear. The CDR3 is 15 residues long. Per germline, CDR1 GTSNPN and CDR2 SVGIG (reference sequence). Trimming left V 2 bases short and J 5 bases short, with 16 bases between. The CDR3 DNA follows: TGTGCCTGGAGTCAAATGAGGAGCGCCGAAAACATTCAGTACTTC. Its translation is CAWSQMRSAENIQYF.

This clone was observed at least ten times. This rearrangement joins TRBV2 to TRBJ2-2; D ambiguous. V was shortened by 7 bases and J by 0 bases, with 12 bases between the two germline ends. Germline loops: CDR1 SNHLY, CDR2 FYNNEI. This CDR3 region has 15 residues. Here the CDR3 reads CASTSRSANTGELFF. The DNA for the CDR3 is TGTGCCAGCACCTCCCGTTCGGCGAACACCGGGGAGCTGTTTTTT.

Ten or more counts support this clone. This rearrangement joins TRBV28 to TRBJ2-4, with D possibly matching TRBD2 (6 bases). Trimming left V 4 bases short and J 7 bases short, with 14 bases between. The CDR3 is made up of 14 amino acids. Germline V lookup: CDR1 MDHEN, CDR2 SYDVKM. In nucleotides, the CDR3 is TGTGCCAGCAGTTCCAAAATCCGGGGGAACATTCAGTACTTC. Translated, it gives CASSSKIRGNIQYF.

This chain uses TRBV7-6 with TRBJ2-5; a possible D gene is TRBD1 (6 bases). The CDR3 consists of 14 residues. Trimming shortened V by 5 bases and J by 2 bases, and 12 bases separated the two germline ends. The germline CDR1 and CDR2 sequences are SGHVS and FNYEAQ. CDR3 nucleotide sequence: TGTGCCAGCAGCATCCAGGGGTGGCAAGAGACCCAGTACTTC. It encodes CASSIQGWQETQYF. Based on the CDR3 plus reference TRBV7-6 and TRBJ2-5, the full variable domain is GAGVSQSPRYKVTKRGQDVALRCDPISGHVSLYWYRQALGQGPEFLTYFNYEAQQDKSGLPNDRFSAERPEGSISTLTIQRTEQRDSAMYRCASSIQGWQETQYFGPGTRLLVL.